This T cell receptor (beta chain) was observed in a study of OX40 agonist ivuxolimab in advanced cancers. Overall study findings and caveats: CD4+ and CD8+ T cells in blood underwent clonal expansion by week 6 at 0.1 to 3.0 mg/kg. Some nonresponders likewise displayed low normalized T-cell clonal expansion. Averaged across samples, CD8+ T cells carried more expanded clones than CD4+ did.

Trimming removed 3 bases at V and 2 bases at J, with 11 bases between. Germline values: CDR1 LNHDA, CDR2 SQIVND (reference sequence). The CDR3 is made up of 16 amino acids. Autoimmune disease history or systemic immunosuppression led to patient exclusion. Remarks on this clone: Its cognate antigen is unknown.

TCRdb's copy holds only in-frame clones and misses some; the assay was immunoSEQ multiplex PCR. Among 48,000 or so clones, 80% to 95% were seen once, and the ten largest hold about 7%. The sequence was collected from an adult with an advanced solid tumor such as melanoma, head and neck, liver or kidney cancer. The gene calls are TRBV19 and TRBJ2-6, with D tentatively TRBD1 (6 bases). The sequencing used CD4+ or CD8+ T cells sorted from blood, collected in a trial of the OX40 agonist ivuxolimab. The CDR3 spells CASSIKGVPGANVLTF. CDR3 DNA: TGTGCCAGTAGTATTAAGGGGGTCCCTGGGGCCAACGTCCTGACTTTC. The whole variable domain, filled in from reference TRBV19 and TRBJ2-6, reads DGGITQSPKYLFRKEGQNVTLSCEQNLNHDAMYWYRQDPGQGLRLIYYSQIVNDFQKGDIAEGYSVSREKKESFPLTVTSAQKNPTAFYLCASSIKGVPGANVLTFGAGSRLTVL.